These 7 T cell receptor beta chains came from one sample sequenced in a study of blood T cell repertoires in COVID-19. Method: immunoSEQ multiplex PCR; TCRdb's copy keeps in-frame clones and lacks some. The sample carries roughly 290,000 clones, roughly nine tenths recorded once. Sample: PBMCs or T cells enriched from blood (not recorded which). The receptors derive from a woman in her thirties or forties who had recovered from COVID-19.

In DNA form, the CDR3 reads TGTGCCAGTGGGGTAGGGCGGAGGGCCAAAAACATTCAGTACTTC. It specifies CASGVGRRAKNIQYF. The rearrangement links TRBV6-5 to TRBJ2-4, with a possible D match to TRBD2 (5 bases). The V end lost 9 bases, the J end lost 1 base, and 16 bases lay between the germline ends. CDR3 length: 15 residues. CDR1 and CDR2 from the germline V gene are MNHEY and SVGAGI.

The chain combines TRBV7-9 with TRBJ2-6; D ambiguous. V lost 5 bases to trimming and J lost 1 base, with 9 bases between them. Germline assignment: CDR1 SEHNR and CDR2 FQNEAQ (reference sequence). This CDR3 spans 15 amino acids. Here the CDR3 DNA reads TGTGCCAGCAGCCCGAGGCGATCTGGGGCCAACGTCCTGACTTTC. Amino acids: CASSPRRSGANVLTF. Filled out from reference TRBV7-9 and TRBJ2-6, the complete variable domain reads DTGVSQNPRHKITKRGQNVTFRCDPISEHNRLYWYRQTLGQGPEFLTYFQNEAQLEKSRLLSDRFSAERPKGSFSTLEIQRTEQGDSAMYLCASSPRRSGANVLTFGAGSRLTVL.

This sequence joins TRBV12-5 and TRBJ1-6, with D uncertain. This CDR3 region has 13 residues. V was clipped by 5 bases and J by 6 bases, with 8 bases between them. Germline V lookup: CDR1 LGHNT, CDR2 FRNRAP. The CDR3 nucleotides are TGTGCTAGTGGTCCACTTCTTAATTCACCCCTCCACTTT. As protein: CASGPLLNSPLHF.

This clone has only a few counts. The gene calls are TRBV2 and TRBJ1-2; 9 nucleotides agree with TRBD1. V lost 2 bases to trimming and J lost 12 bases; unmatched junction nucleotides: 7. This CDR3 is 13 amino acids long. CDR1 and CDR2 (germline): SNHLY, FYNNEI. The CDR3 DNA is TGTGCCAGCAGTGAATTTACAGGGGGCAAGGACACCTTC. Amino acid sequence: CASSEFTGGKDTF.

The chain links TRBV5-6 to TRBJ2-3; the D gene is possibly TRBD1 (5 bases). V was trimmed by 4 bases and J by 2 bases, leaving 14 bases between them. Per the germline V gene, CDR1 is SGHDT and CDR2 is YYEEEE. CDR3 length equals 15 residues. The CDR3 sequence is CASSHWTPYTDTQYF. As DNA, the CDR3 is TGTGCCAGCAGCCATTGGACACCGTACACAGATACGCAGTATTTT. Complete variable domain (other parts from reference TRBV5-6 and TRBJ2-3): DAGVTQSPTHLIKTRGQQVTLRCSPKSGHDTVSWYQQALGQGPQFIFQYYEEEERQRGNFPDRFSGHQFPNYSSELNVNALLLGDSALYLCASSHWTPYTDTQYFGPGTRLTVL.

V gene TRBV4-1 combines with J gene TRBJ2-7; D may be TRBD2 (6 bases). CDR1 is MGHRA and CDR2 is YSYEKL in the germline V gene. The V and J ends lost 3 bases and 2 bases respectively, with 20 bases between them. This CDR3 comprises 17 residues. CDR3 DNA sequence: TGCGCCAGCAGCCATGGGGGAATACGGGACTCCGCCTACGAGCAGTACTTC. It yields the protein CASSHGGIRDSAYEQYF.

The chain is built from TRBV12-3 or TRBV12-4 and TRBJ1-2; D unclear. The CDR3 covers 13 residues. Trimming removed 1 base at V and 8 bases at J, with 11 bases between. The CDR3 region has the DNA TGTGCCAGCAGTTTAGTGAGGGAATGGGGCTACACCTTC. Translation: CASSLVREWGYTF.